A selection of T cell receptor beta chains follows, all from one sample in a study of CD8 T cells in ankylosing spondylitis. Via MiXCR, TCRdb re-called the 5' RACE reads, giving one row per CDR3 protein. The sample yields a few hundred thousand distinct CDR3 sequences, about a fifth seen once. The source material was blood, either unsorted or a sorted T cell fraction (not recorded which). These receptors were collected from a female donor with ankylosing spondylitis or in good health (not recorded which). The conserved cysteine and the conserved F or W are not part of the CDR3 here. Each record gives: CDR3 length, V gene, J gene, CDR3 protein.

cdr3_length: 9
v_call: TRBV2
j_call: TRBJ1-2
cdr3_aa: ASSGQRART

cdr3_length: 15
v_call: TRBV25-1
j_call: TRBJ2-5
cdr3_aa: ASSETLTPRELETQY

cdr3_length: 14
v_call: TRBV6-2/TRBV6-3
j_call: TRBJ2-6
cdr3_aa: ASSYKKVSGANVLT

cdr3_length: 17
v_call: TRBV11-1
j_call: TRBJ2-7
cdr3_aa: ASSLAGLAGGTSSYEQY

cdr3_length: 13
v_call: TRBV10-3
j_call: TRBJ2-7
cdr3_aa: AISEGRGTPPEQY

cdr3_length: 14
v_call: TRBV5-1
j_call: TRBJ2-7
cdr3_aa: ASSGASGSRSYEQY

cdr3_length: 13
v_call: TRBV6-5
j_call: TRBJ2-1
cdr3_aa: ASSYVLEGGNEQF

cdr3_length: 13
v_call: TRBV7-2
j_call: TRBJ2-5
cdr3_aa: ASSLDRRSRETQY

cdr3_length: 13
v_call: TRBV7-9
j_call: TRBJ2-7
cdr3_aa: ASSPPGLAPYEQY

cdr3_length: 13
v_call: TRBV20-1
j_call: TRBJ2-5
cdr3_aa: SARSGVAFQETQY

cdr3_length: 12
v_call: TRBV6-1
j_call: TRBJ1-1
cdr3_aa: ASSRAGRPTEAF

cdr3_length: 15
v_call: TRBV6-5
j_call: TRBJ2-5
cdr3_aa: ASSYLAGLKQGETQY

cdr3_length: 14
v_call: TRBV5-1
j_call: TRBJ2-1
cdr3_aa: ASSPGKLAVYNEQF